The 18 T cell receptor beta chains presented below share a single source sample, sequenced in a study of CXCR3-negative and CXCR3-positive naive CD8 T cells. The study made its TRB cDNA libraries by 5' RACE, adding UMI labels. TCRdb derives one entry per CDR3 protein from the 5' RACE reads, leaving out DNA. The sample shows approximately 40,000 distinct CDR3 sequences, and over 12% sits with its ten largest clones. Sequencing was done on a sample of memory CD8+ T cells from blood. All receptors derive from a human donor in good health. Some clones in this sample may be carry-over from other donors' samples.

The genes are TRBV4-3 and TRBJ2-7. The CDR3 contains 16 residues. CDR1 and CDR2 from the germline V gene are LGHNA and YSLEER. CDR3 residues: CASSQAVVGSGYEQYF.

V gene TRBV20-1 combines with J gene TRBJ1-1. The CDR3 consists of 14 residues. Per the germline V gene, CDR1 is DFQATT and CDR2 is SNEGSKA (reference sequence). The CDR3 here is CSADTGEVYTEAFF.

V usage is TRBV7-2 and J usage is TRBJ2-7; TCRdb's assignment of TRBD1 cannot be checked, as there is no DNA. This CDR3 has 14 amino acids. Per the germline V gene, CDR1 is SGHTA and CDR2 is FQGNSA. The CDR3 spells CASSPPGHSYEQYF.

The CDR3 protein is CASRRYGSSYEQYF. The chain joins TRBV6-2 or TRBV6-3 to TRBJ2-7. The germline gives CDR1 MNHEY, CDR2 SVGEGT. The CDR3 has 14 residues.

V usage is TRBV28 and J usage is TRBJ2-5; TCRdb outputs TRBD1, but without DNA this stays unchecked. Germline loops: CDR1 MDHEN, CDR2 SYDVKM. CDR3 length: 14 amino acids. This CDR3 reads CASSLEDSQETQYF.

This chain connects TRBV6-2 or TRBV6-3 to TRBJ1-2; TCRdb reports TRBD1, a call that lacks DNA to check it against. The length of the CDR3 is 15 residues. Per the germline V gene, CDR1 is MNHEY and CDR2 is SVGEGT. CDR3 amino acids: CASSPPGQLNYGYTF.

The chain is built from TRBV7-6 and TRBJ2-7; the D call of TRBD2 rests on TCRdb alone, since no DNA is present to check it. Germline V CDR1 and CDR2: SGHVS, FNYEAQ. The CDR3 length is 12 residues. The CDR3 here is CASSSQGGAQYF.

This chain joins TRBV28 and TRBJ2-1. This CDR3 comprises 11 residues. Germline CDR1 is MDHEN and CDR2 is SYDVKM. The CDR3 reads CASPGDNEQFF. Supplemented by reference TRBV28 and TRBJ2-1, the full variable domain reads DVKVTQSSRYLVKRTGEKVFLECVQDMDHENMFWYRQDPGLGLRLIYFSYDVKMKEKGDIPEGYSVSREKKERFSLILESASTNQTSMYLCASPGDNEQFFGPGTRLTVL.

The chain couples TRBV10-2 to TRBJ2-5. Germline CDR1 reads WSHSY; CDR2 reads SAAADI. This CDR3 is 13 amino acids long. CDR3 loop: CASNLTGQETQYF.

The chain combines TRBV9 with TRBJ2-1; TCRdb outputs TRBD1, but without DNA this stays unchecked. Germline V lookup: CDR1 SGDLS, CDR2 YYNGEE. The CDR3 totals 14 residues. Here the CDR3 reads CASSPQGSPHEQFF.

The rearrangement links TRBV10-3 to TRBJ2-7; TCRdb outputs TRBD2, but without DNA this stays unchecked. In germline, CDR1 is ENHRY, CDR2 SYGVKD. CDR3 size: 14 residues. The CDR3 sequence is CAIMAGALSYEQYF.

The chain combines TRBV6-2 or TRBV6-3 with TRBJ1-5; TCRdb selects TRBD1, and the lack of DNA leaves this call unchecked. The V gene's germline CDR1 is MNHEY and CDR2 SVGEGT. The CDR3 is made up of 15 amino acids. CDR3 sequence: CASSYSGTGGQPQHF.

This chain links TRBV4-3 with TRBJ2-3; the TRBD2 assignment by TCRdb is unverifiable without DNA. Germline V gene lookup returns CDR1 LGHNA and CDR2 YSLEER. The CDR3 is made up of 17 amino acids. Here the CDR3 reads CASSQAPSGGPTDTQYF.

The chain links TRBV9 to TRBJ1-1; TCRdb indicates TRBD1, and absent DNA this call remains unverified. Germline V gene lookup returns CDR1 SGDLS and CDR2 YYNGEE. The CDR3 length is 14 residues. Here the CDR3 reads CASSGDRVATEAFF. Supplemented by reference TRBV9 and TRBJ1-1, the full variable domain reads DSGVTQTPKHLITATGQRVTLRCSPRSGDLSVYWYQQSLDQGLQFLIQYYNGEERAKGNILERFSAQQFPDLHSELNLSSLELGDSALYFCASSGDRVATEAFFGQGTRLTVV.

The chain recombines TRBV21-1 with TRBJ2-4. TRBV21-1 is an annotated pseudogene. The CDR3 has 15 residues. The CDR3: CASSKARLAKNIQYF.

The chain employs TRBV5-6 and TRBJ2-5. The CDR3 contains 11 residues. Germline loops: CDR1 SGHDT, CDR2 YYEEEE. CDR3 amino acids: CASTSGETQYF.

The chain employs TRBV14 and TRBJ2-7; the TRBD2 assignment by TCRdb is unverifiable without DNA. The CDR3 extends over 15 amino acids. CDR1 is SGHDN and CDR2 is FVKESK in the germline V gene. The CDR3 protein is CASSYSGGPHSGQYF.

The V gene is TRBV28, the J gene TRBJ1-2; there is no DNA to check the TCRdb D call of TRBD1. CDR3 length: 14 amino acids. Germline V CDR1 and CDR2: MDHEN, SYDVKM. CDR3 sequence reads: CASSPQGSPYGYTF.